The 23 T cell receptor beta chains listed next were all sequenced from one sample in a study of early T cells in non-severe SARS-CoV-2 infection. MiXCR, applied by TCRdb to the 5' RACE reads, yields one record per CDR3 protein. The data contain 60,000 or so distinct CDR3 sequences, 10% to 15% of them singletons. The sample consisted of whole blood. These receptors originate from an adult who was a healthcare worker with PCR-confirmed SARS-CoV-2 infection or an uninfected control (not recorded which).

V usage is TRBV20-1 and J usage is TRBJ1-2; TRBD1 matches 10 bases. The germline V gene encodes CDR1 DFQATT and CDR2 SNEGSKA (reference sequence). CDR3 length equals 13 residues. V gave up 6 bases and J gave up 1 base; unmatched junction bases: 2. The CDR3 protein is CSAWTGGNYGYTF. The CDR3 bases are TGCAGTGCCTGGACAGGGGGTAACTATGGCTACACCTTC.

This clonotype was counted many times. This chain links TRBV19 with TRBJ1-5; 10 nucleotides match TRBD1. Germline CDR1 reads LNHDA; CDR2 reads SQIVND (reference sequence). V was pared by 10 bases and J by 7 bases, with 10 bases of the junction left unmatched. The CDR3 is 14 residues long. This chain's CDR3 is CATAGQGGWQPQHF. As DNA, the CDR3 is TGTGCCACGGCTGGACAGGGGGGATGGCAGCCCCAGCATTTT.

This clonotype was detected many times. This rearrangement joins TRBV2 to TRBJ2-3; 8 positions match TRBD2. CDR3 size: 17 residues. The germline gives CDR1 SNHLY, CDR2 FYNNEI. The V and J ends lost 8 bases and 4 bases, in that order; junction bases with no gene match: 17. In DNA, the CDR3 is TGTGCCAGCTCTCGCCTCGGGGGGGCCTTGAGCGCAGATACGCAGTATTTT. Protein sequence: CASSRLGGALSADTQYF.

V and J are TRBV6-2 or TRBV6-3 and TRBJ2-1; the D gene is possibly TRBD2 (6 bases). Between the trimmed V and J ends, which lost 8 bases and 8 bases, there was a span of 16 bases. This CDR3 region has 13 residues. Germline assignment: CDR1 MNHEY and CDR2 SVGEGT. CDR3 amino acids: CASGDGEVYEQFF. In DNA, the CDR3 is TGTGCCAGCGGAGACGGGGAGGTCTATGAGCAGTTCTTC.

The rearrangement joins TRBV29-1 to TRBJ1-2, with D possibly matching TRBD1 (5 bases). Germline V gene data show CDR1 as SQVTM and CDR2 as ANQGSEA. The CDR3 totals 11 residues. Trimming removed 7 bases from V and 6 bases from J, with 12 bases in between. The CDR3 DNA reads as TGCAGCGCCGGGGGTCAGGATGGCTACACCTTC. The encoded protein is CSAGGQDGYTF.

The chain is built from TRBV12-3 or TRBV12-4 and TRBJ2-2; 11 bases agree with TRBD2. The CDR3 has 18 residues. V lost 9 bases to trimming and J lost 3 bases; unmatched junction nucleotides: 15. As DNA, the CDR3 is TGTGCCAGGGAAACCGGGACTAGCGGCGATTGGGACACCGGGGAGCTGTTTTTT. Protein sequence: CARETGTSGDWDTGELFF.

The DNA of the CDR3 is TGTGCCAGCAGCGTCTTAGGGGGACACAATGAGCAGTTCTTC. This encodes CASSVLGGHNEQFF. V usage is TRBV9 and J usage is TRBJ2-1, with D possibly being TRBD1 (6 bases). Trimming left V 2 bases short and J 5 bases short, with 11 bases between. The CDR3 runs to 14 residues. Per germline, CDR1 SGDLS and CDR2 YYNGEE.

This clonotype has at least ten counts. V is TRBV11-2 and J is TRBJ2-1, with 9 positions matching TRBD1. In germline, CDR1 is SGHAT, CDR2 FQNNGV. Germline trimming cut 2 bases from V and 4 bases from J; bases unmatched to any gene: 9. The CDR3 is 17 residues long. The CDR3 bases are TGTGCCAGCAGCTTAATGCGGACAGGGGTACGATACAATGAGCAGTTCTTC. Protein product: CASSLMRTGVRYNEQFF.

This clonotype occurred a few times. This sequence joins TRBV30 and TRBJ1-5; no reliable D call. The V end was cut by 1 base, the J end by 9 bases, with 13 bases between. The CDR3 consists of 13 residues. CDR1 is GTSNPN, CDR2 SVGIG, per germline (reference sequence). CDR3 coding DNA: TGTGCCTGGAGTGGGGAGGGAGATCGGCCCCAGCATTTT. This gives the protein CAWSGEGDRPQHF.

This sequence joins TRBV5-1 and TRBJ1-2; TRBD1 is a possible D gene (6 bases). V gave up 0 bases and J gave up 6 bases, with 15 bases separating them. The CDR3 consists of 15 residues. The germline V gene has CDR1 SGHRS and CDR2 YFSETQ. Here the CDR3 reads CASSLEGGRRNGYTF. For the CDR3, the DNA is TGCGCCAGCAGCTTGGAGGGGGGCCGCCGGAATGGCTACACCTTC.

This clonotype was counted at least ten times. The chain has TRBV12-3 or TRBV12-4 and TRBJ2-2; the D is unclear. V lost 5 bases and J 0 bases, leaving 10 bases between the germline ends. The CDR3 spans 15 residues. The CDR3 bases are TGTGCCAGCAGTCTCGCCGGGCCGAACACCGGGGAGCTGTTTTTT. Translation: CASSLAGPNTGELFF.

The sample holds many counts of this clonotype. The chain couples TRBV27 to TRBJ1-3; tentative D call: TRBD1 (6 bases). V was cut by 5 bases and J by 0 bases, with 17 bases left in between. CDR1 MNHEY and CDR2 SMNVEV come from the germline V gene (reference sequence). The CDR3 consists of 17 residues. CDR3 in DNA: TGTGCCAGCAGTCAACTGGGGGGCTTAAGCTCTGGAAACACCATATATTTT. Amino acids: CASSQLGGLSSGNTIYF.

This clonotype was seen more than once but under ten times. The chain uses TRBV10-1 and TRBJ2-5; D possibly matches TRBD1 or TRBD2 (5 bases each). The V and J ends lost 3 bases and 5 bases respectively, with 13 bases between them. The length of the CDR3 is 14 residues. CDR1 WNHNN and CDR2 SYGVQD come from the germline V gene (reference sequence). The CDR3 region is CASSDGTLGETQYF. CDR3 nucleotide sequence: TGCGCCAGCAGTGATGGGACCCTAGGGGAGACCCAGTACTTC.

This clonotype was counted at least ten times. This chain uses TRBV19 with TRBJ2-7; 10 nucleotides line up with TRBD1. CDR1 LNHDA and CDR2 SQIVND come from the germline V gene (reference sequence). Losses at the gene ends were 2 bases for V and 5 bases for J; bases not matched to a gene: 9. This CDR3 has 16 residues. CDR3 DNA: TGTGCCAGTAGTATAACCGTAAGGACAGGGGGGAACGAGCAGTACTTC. Amino acids: CASSITVRTGGNEQYF.

This clonotype has just a few counts. V is TRBV12-3 or TRBV12-4 and J is TRBJ2-2, with 9 bases matching TRBD1. This CDR3 contains 16 residues. With V trimmed by 6 bases and J by 2 bases, 7 bases remained unmatched. The CDR3: CASSPGTGQNTGELFF. CDR3 sequence (DNA): TGTGCCAGCAGCCCCGGGACAGGGCAAAACACCGGGGAGCTGTTTTTT.

This clonotype was counted only a few times. V gene TRBV29-1 combines with J gene TRBJ1-2; 7 positions agree with TRBD1. With V trimmed by 7 bases and J by 0 bases, 11 bases remained unmatched. The germline gives CDR1 SQVTM, CDR2 ANQGSEA. CDR3 length equals 15 residues. The CDR3 DNA reads as TGCAGCGCCCGCGGGGGACAGCTAACTAACTATGGCTACACCTTC. Amino acids: CSARGGQLTNYGYTF.

This clonotype occurred many times. J is TRBJ2-1 and V is TRBV7-2; no clear D. V gave up 3 bases and J gave up 4 bases, with 13 bases separating them. The CDR3 is made up of 15 amino acids. The germline V gene encodes CDR1 SGHTA and CDR2 FQGNSA. The CDR3 is CASSFSYQPYNEQFF. For the CDR3, the DNA is TGTGCCAGCAGCTTCAGCTACCAACCTTACAATGAGCAGTTCTTC. The whole variable domain, remainder taken from reference TRBV7-2 and TRBJ2-1, is GAGVSQSPSNKVTEKGKDVELRCDPISGHTALYWYRQSLGQGLEFLIYFQGNSAPDKSGLPSDRFSAERTGGSVSTLTIQRTQQEDSAVYLCASSFSYQPYNEQFFGPGTRLTVL.

This clonotype occurred many times. The V gene is TRBV27, the J gene TRBJ1-2; 8 nucleotides align to TRBD1. This CDR3 has 15 residues. Germline V gene sequence: CDR1 MNHEY, CDR2 SMNVEV (reference sequence). With V trimmed by 0 bases and J by 4 bases, 4 bases remained unmatched. The CDR3 protein is CASSLSGQGVYGYTF. CDR3 sequence (DNA): TGTGCCAGCAGTTTATCTGGACAGGGCGTCTATGGCTACACCTTC.

The V and J genes are TRBV11-2 and TRBJ2-5, with TRBD1 matching over 9 bases. The CDR3 has 15 amino acids. Germline V gives CDR1 SGHAT, CDR2 FQNNGV. After removal of 4 bases from V and 4 bases from J, the junction contained 7 bases not matched to a gene. CDR3 nucleotide sequence: TGTGCCAGCAGCTCGGACAGGGGAGGTTCAGAGACCCAGTACTTC. Protein product: CASSSDRGGSETQYF.

The chain carries TRBV5-1 and TRBJ1-3, with D perhaps matching TRBD1 (5 bases). CDR1 SGHRS and CDR2 YFSETQ come from the germline V gene. This CDR3 is built from 14 residues. With 7 bases removed from V and 0 bases from J, the gap between germline ends came to 11 bases. The CDR3 loop is CASSGASSGNTIYF. Here the CDR3 DNA reads TGCGCCAGCTCTGGGGCGAGCTCTGGAAACACCATATATTTT. Supplemented by reference TRBV5-1 and TRBJ1-3, the full variable domain reads KAGVTQTPRYLIKTRGQQVTLSCSPISGHRSVSWYQQTPGQGLQFLFEYFSETQRNKGNFPGRFSGRQFSNSRSEMNVSTLELGDSALYLCASSGASSGNTIYFGEGSWLTVV.

On this clonotype: The conserved closing phenylalanine or tryptophan is absent in this CDR3, likely reflecting a read error. V is TRBV5-1 and J is TRBJ2-6, with a possible D match to TRBD1 (6 bases). This CDR3 has 16 amino acids. Trimming took 5 bases from V and 0 from J, leaving 12 bases between them. In germline, CDR1 is SGHRS, CDR2 YFSETQ. DNA of the CDR3: TGCGCCAGCAGACCTACAGGGCCCTCTGGGGCCAACGTCCTGACTTCC. Residues: CASRPTGPSGANVLTS.

The CDR3 DNA is TGCAGCGTTGGGGTTGGGACTGAAGCTTTCTTT. Protein product: CSVGVGTEAFF. V gene TRBV29-1 combines with J gene TRBJ1-1; D unclear. CDR3 length: 11 amino acids. The V end lost 4 bases, the J end lost 5 bases, and 8 bases lay between the germline ends. The V gene's germline CDR1 is SQVTM and CDR2 ANQGSEA.

This clonotype was picked up many times. This chain links TRBV11-2 with TRBJ2-1; possibly TRBD2 for D (6 bases). The CDR3 totals 19 residues. V lost 5 bases to trimming and J lost 0 bases, with 23 bases between them. Germline V lookup: CDR1 SGHAT, CDR2 FQNNGV. The CDR3 region is CASSKTGLPVTSSYNEQFF. The CDR3 coding sequence is TGTGCCAGCAGCAAAACGGGACTTCCAGTCACGAGCTCCTACAATGAGCAGTTCTTC.